Listed here are 23 T cell receptor beta chains from one sample, sequenced in a study of read filtering for tumor transcriptome and immune sequencing. From 350 to 500 ng of RNA, a library with molecular barcoded alpha/delta and beta/gamma adaptors was made. TCRdb re-analysed the reads in MiXCR, keeping a single row per CDR3 protein. The sample holds about 54,000 distinct CDR3 sequences, 9% to 15% seen once. The sequenced sample was a population of CD138-negative cells sorted from bone marrow. All receptors derive from a donor at least 40 years old with multiple myeloma.

This clonotype was counted ten times or more. The chain joins TRBV5-1 to TRBJ1-2; D ambiguous. This CDR3 is 14 amino acids long. V lost 4 bases and J lost 4, with 14 bases in between. Germline CDR1 reads SGHRS; CDR2 reads YFSETQ. The CDR3 sequence: CASSKNAGSYGYTF. CDR3 nucleotides: TGCGCCAGCAGCAAAAATGCGGGGAGCTATGGCTACACCTTC.

This clonotype was picked up many times. The chain couples TRBV5-6 to TRBJ1-2; 7 bases are a match to TRBD1. This CDR3 has 17 residues. With 6 bases clipped from V and 5 bases from J, the junction kept 19 bases outside the gene matches. Germline V CDR1 and CDR2: SGHDT, YYEEEE. CDR3 residues: CASNPATGWVLSYGYTF. The CDR3 nucleotides are TGTGCCAGCAACCCCGCGACAGGGTGGGTGCTGTCGTATGGCTACACCTTC. The full variable domain, rest sourced from reference TRBV5-6 and TRBJ1-2, is DAGVTQSPTHLIKTRGQQVTLRCSPKSGHDTVSWYQQALGQGPQFIFQYYEEEERQRGNFPDRFSGHQFPNYSSELNVNALLLGDSALYLCASNPATGWVLSYGYTFGSGTRLTVV.

The count of this clonotype is one. An end of the junction does not agree with germline; a read error may underlie this. The CDR3: CASSQGGHGYTF. The CDR3 DNA reads TGTGCCAGTAGCCAAGGGGGCCATGGCTACACCTTC. This rearrangement joins TRBV4-2 to TRBJ1-2, with 7 bases that match TRBD1. CDR3 length equals 12 residues. CDR1 is LGHNA, CDR2 YNFKEQ, per germline.

This clonotype was seen ten or more times. The V and J genes are TRBV3-1 and TRBJ1-1; D gene uncertain. CDR1 and CDR2 from the germline V gene are LGHDT and YNNKEL (reference sequence). Trimming pared 0 bases from V and 0 bases from J, leaving 14 bases between. This CDR3 spans 17 amino acids. CDR3 amino acids: CASSQDRVTTLNTEAFF. CDR3 bases: TGTGCCAGCAGCCAAGATCGCGTGACAACCCTGAACACTGAAGCTTTCTTT. The whole variable domain, remainder taken from reference TRBV3-1 and TRBJ1-1, is DTAVSQTPKYLVTQMGNDKSIKCEQNLGHDTMYWYKQDSKKFLKIMFSYNNKELIINETVPNRFSPKSPDKAHLNLHINSLELGDSAVYFCASSQDRVTTLNTEAFFGQGTRLTVV.

In this sample, this clonotype is medium-sized. The rearrangement joins TRBV9 to TRBJ2-3, with D hard to call. The CDR3 is made up of 16 amino acids. CDR1 SGDLS and CDR2 YYNGEE come from the germline V gene. The V and J ends lost 0 bases and 2 bases respectively, with 13 bases between them. The CDR3 reads CASSVEPGVVTDTQYF. DNA for the CDR3: TGTGCCAGCAGCGTAGAGCCAGGTGTTGTCACAGATACGCAGTATTTT. Full variable domain (outside the CDR3, taken from reference TRBV9 and TRBJ2-3): DSGVTQTPKHLITATGQRVTLRCSPRSGDLSVYWYQQSLDQGLQFLIQYYNGEERAKGNILERFSAQQFPDLHSELNLSSLELGDSALYFCASSVEPGVVTDTQYFGPGTRLTVL.

The rearrangement links TRBV20-1 to TRBJ2-1; TRBD1 agrees at 10 bases. This CDR3 spans 16 amino acids. Unmatched junction bases numbered 15, after V lost 6 bases and J lost 7 bases. CDR1 is DFQATT, CDR2 SNEGSKA, per germline (reference sequence). CDR3 DNA sequence: TGCAGTGCCCCGTCCGGGACAGGGGTAGTAAGAAATGAGCAGTTCTTC. Translated, it gives CSAPSGTGVVRNEQFF.

In regard to this clonotype: At one boundary the junction diverges from the germline segment, which might be a read error. The V gene is TRBV5-5, the J gene TRBJ1-1; 11 nucleotides line up with TRBD1. The CDR3 length is 14 residues. Germline CDR1 SGHKS, CDR2 YYEKEE (reference sequence). The CDR3: CASRSVGQGDRRNF. For the CDR3, the DNA is TGTGCCAGCAGATCCGTGGGACAGGGGGATCGCCGGAACTTT.

This clonotype was detected only a few times. J is TRBJ1-5 and V is TRBV28; D not certain. The CDR3 loop spans 12 amino acids. The V gene lost 5 bases and the J gene lost 4 bases, with 6 bases spanning the gap. The germline V gene has CDR1 MDHEN and CDR2 SYDVKM. The CDR3 region has the DNA TGTGCCAGCAGTCTCCAAAATCAGCCCCAGCATTTT. Translated: CASSLQNQPQHF.

This clonotype has ten or more counts. The rearrangement joins TRBV11-2 to TRBJ2-1; 9 bases agree with TRBD2. The V gene end was trimmed by 3 bases and the J gene end by 7 bases; junction bases not matched to a gene: 13. The germline CDR1 and CDR2 sequences are SGHAT and FQNNGV. The CDR3 spans 17 residues. CDR3: CASSFRPQRGAPNEQFF. CDR3 nucleotide sequence: TGTGCCAGCAGCTTTAGACCTCAGCGGGGGGCCCCTAATGAGCAGTTCTTC.

In its sample, this clonotype was seen many times. The CDR3 DNA reads TGTGCCAGCAGCGACAAAAGGGGAAGGGATCTACCACGAGAAGCTTTCTTT. Translation: CASSDKRGRDLPREAFF. V usage is TRBV6-1 and J usage is TRBJ1-1, with a possible D match to TRBD1 (5 bases). This CDR3 comprises 17 residues. Germline CDR1 is MNHNS and CDR2 is SASEGT. V gave up 6 bases and J gave up 8 bases, with 28 bases separating them.

V gene TRBV5-5 combines with J gene TRBJ2-2; weak D call: TRBD1 (6 bases). The V and J ends lost 4 bases and 8 bases respectively, with 18 bases between them. This CDR3 has 15 amino acids. CDR1 is SGHKS, CDR2 YYEKEE, per germline (reference sequence). The CDR3 DNA follows: TGTGCCAGCAGCCGGGACAACCTGGGGATTGGGGAGCTGTTTTTT. Protein product: CASSRDNLGIGELFF.

This clonotype was seen many times. The genes are TRBV7-9 and TRBJ2-5; 8 nucleotides align to TRBD1. Germline assignment: CDR1 SEHNR and CDR2 FQNEAQ (reference sequence). The CDR3 loop spans 15 amino acids. V was pared by 7 bases and J by 1 base, with 8 bases of the junction left unmatched. The CDR3 loop is CASNSRDRSQETQYF. CDR3 in DNA: TGTGCCAGCAATTCCCGGGACAGGTCCCAAGAGACCCAGTACTTC.

This clonotype came up many times. V gene TRBV7-2 combines with J gene TRBJ1-1; D ambiguous. V was pared by 4 bases and J by 3 bases, with 6 bases between. The CDR3 covers 12 residues. CDR1 and CDR2 from the germline V gene are SGHTA and FQGNSA. The CDR3 loop is CASSYWYTEAFF. DNA of the CDR3: TGTGCCAGCAGCTATTGGTACACTGAAGCTTTCTTT.

Many counts were recorded for this clonotype. The gene calls are TRBV3-1 and TRBJ2-3, with TRBD1 matching over 7 bases. In germline, CDR1 is LGHDT, CDR2 YNNKEL (reference sequence). The V and J ends lost 4 bases and 5 bases, in that order; junction bases with no gene match: 6. This CDR3 comprises 14 residues. The CDR3 protein is CASSPTGSGDTQYF. CDR3 DNA: TGTGCCAGCAGCCCGACAGGGTCTGGAGATACGCAGTATTTT.

This clonotype was observed at least ten times. V is TRBV6-5 and J is TRBJ2-2; no definite D call. This CDR3 has 11 residues. Germline-derived CDR1 and CDR2 are MNHEY and SVGAGI. The V end was cut by 8 bases, the J end by 3 bases, with 4 bases between. DNA of the CDR3: TGTGCCAGCGAGGACACCGGGGAGCTGTTTTTT. Translation gives CASEDTGELFF.

This clonotype appeared many times. This chain connects TRBV4-1 to TRBJ2-5, with D maybe TRBD2 (6 bases). The CDR3 is 15 amino acids. CDR1 and CDR2 (germline): MGHRA, YSYEKL. V dropped 2 bases and J dropped 1 base, with 11 bases sitting between them. The CDR3 nucleotides are TGCGCCAGCAGCCAACTAACGGGGGTCCAAGAGACCCAGTACTTC. Residues: CASSQLTGVQETQYF.

The chain carries TRBV7-3 and TRBJ2-3; 10 bases are a match to TRBD2. The CDR3 consists of 16 residues. CDR1 and CDR2 (germline): SGHTA, FQGTGA. V lost 5 bases to trimming and J lost 8 bases; unmatched junction nucleotides: 13. The CDR3 spells CASSPRLAGLSLTQYF. The DNA for the CDR3 is TGTGCCAGCAGCCCAAGACTAGCGGGCCTATCCCTTACGCAGTATTTT.

The table lists this clonotype with many counts. The CDR3 loop is CASRARTGTNTGELFF. The CDR3 region has the DNA TGTGCCAGCAGGGCCAGGACAGGGACTAACACCGGGGAGCTGTTTTTT. The chain carries TRBV7-6 and TRBJ2-2; 8 nucleotides align to TRBD1. Trimming at V came to 6 bases and at J to 2 bases, leaving 8 bases not matched to a gene. Germline CDR1 is SGHVS and CDR2 is FNYEAQ. The CDR3 length is 16 residues.

This clonotype was recorded at least ten times. This chain uses TRBV30 with TRBJ2-7; no clear D gene. The CDR3 sequence is 11 residues long. V dropped 2 bases and J dropped 5 bases, with 7 bases sitting between them. Germline V gene sequence: CDR1 GTSNPN, CDR2 SVGIG (reference sequence). The CDR3: CAWSLIDEQYF. The CDR3 DNA reads TGTGCCTGGAGTTTAATAGACGAGCAGTACTTC.

Points on this clonotype: A much bigger clone sits one base away, suggesting this may be a read error. The chain carries TRBV5-1 and TRBJ1-5; D is unresolved. Germline values: CDR1 SGHRS, CDR2 YFSETQ. There are 13 residues in the CDR3. CDR3 coding DNA: TGCGCCAGCAGCCCACAGAGTAATCAGCCCCAGCAGTTT. Protein product: CASSPQSNQPQQF.

The chain has TRBV7-9 and TRBJ1-1; D unresolved. V lost 1 base, J lost 8 bases, and 14 bases lay in between. CDR1 and CDR2 from the germline V gene are SEHNR and FQNEAQ (reference sequence). The CDR3 length is 14 residues. The chain's CDR3 is CASSLETWETEAFF. As DNA, the CDR3 is TGTGCCAGCAGCTTAGAGACCTGGGAGACGGAAGCTTTCTTT.

At least ten counts were recorded for this clonotype. The chain couples TRBV20-1 to TRBJ2-7; TRBD1 is a possible D gene (5 bases). The CDR3 contains 11 residues. Germline V lookup: CDR1 DFQATT, CDR2 SNEGSKA (reference sequence). V shed 5 bases and J shed 4 bases, with 9 bases lying between them. Here the CDR3 reads CSASTDYEQYF. The DNA for the CDR3 is TGCAGTGCTTCGACAGATTACGAGCAGTACTTC.

There are many counts of this clonotype. V gene TRBV28 combines with J gene TRBJ2-6; D possibly corresponds to TRBD1 (5 bases). The ends were cut back, 4 bases at V and 2 bases at J, with 15 bases in the middle. Germline CDR1 and CDR2: MDHEN and SYDVKM. The CDR3 loop spans 17 amino acids. The CDR3 DNA reads TGTGCCAGCAGTTCCCTCGGGCAGGGCCCTGGGGCCAACGTCCTGACTTTC. Translated, it gives CASSSLGQGPGANVLTF.